What follows describes a single T cell receptor (beta chain). What it binds is unknown. The data are from a study of T cells in localized non-small cell lung cancer. Whole-study findings and limits: Adjacent lung tissue had a median about 52 of the top 100 clones found in the tumor. Sequence data derive from only one tumor region, so heterogeneity remains possible. Measurement of T cell clonality placed uninvolved adjacent lung highest, above the level in tumor. Increased T cell density in blood showed an association with longer overall survival.

The assay was immunoSEQ multiplex PCR, and TCRdb's table has in-frame clones only and misses some. The top ten clones hold roughly 2.5% of a sample with approximately 45,000 clones, 86% of them seen once. Sequenced material: PBMCs, taken before any cancer treatment. The clonotype comes from a man aged 40-75 years with stage II lung adenocarcinoma.

CDR3 sequence reads: CASSEAMEGSQPQHF. The CDR3 bases are TGTGCCAGCAGTGAAGCGATGGAGGGTAGTCAGCCCCAGCATTTT. The genes are TRBV6-1 and TRBJ1-5; no clear D. In germline, CDR1 is MNHNS, CDR2 SASEGT. Trimming pared 0 bases from V and 6 bases from J, leaving 12 bases between. The CDR3 consists of 15 residues.